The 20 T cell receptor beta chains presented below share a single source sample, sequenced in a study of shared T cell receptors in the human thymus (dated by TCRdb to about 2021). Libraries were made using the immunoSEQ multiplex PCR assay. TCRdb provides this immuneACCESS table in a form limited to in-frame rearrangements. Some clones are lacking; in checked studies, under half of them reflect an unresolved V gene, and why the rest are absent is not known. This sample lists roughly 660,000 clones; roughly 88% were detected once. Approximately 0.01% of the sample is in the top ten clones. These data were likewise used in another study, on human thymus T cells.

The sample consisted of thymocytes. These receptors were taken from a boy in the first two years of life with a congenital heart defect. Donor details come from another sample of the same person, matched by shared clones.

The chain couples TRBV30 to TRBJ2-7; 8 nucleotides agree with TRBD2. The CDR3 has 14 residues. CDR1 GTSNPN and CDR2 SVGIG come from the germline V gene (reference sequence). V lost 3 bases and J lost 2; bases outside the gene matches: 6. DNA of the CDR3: TGTGCCTGGAGGAGCGGGAGTACAACCTACGAGCAGTACTTC. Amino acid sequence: CAWRSGSTTYEQYF.

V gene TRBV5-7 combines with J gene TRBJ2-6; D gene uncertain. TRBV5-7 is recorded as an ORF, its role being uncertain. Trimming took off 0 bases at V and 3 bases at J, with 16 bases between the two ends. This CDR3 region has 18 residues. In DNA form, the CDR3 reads TGTGCCAGCAGCTTGGGGAGTACTCCCCCCCTTGGGGCCAACGTCCTGACTTTC. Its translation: CASSLGSTPPLGANVLTF.

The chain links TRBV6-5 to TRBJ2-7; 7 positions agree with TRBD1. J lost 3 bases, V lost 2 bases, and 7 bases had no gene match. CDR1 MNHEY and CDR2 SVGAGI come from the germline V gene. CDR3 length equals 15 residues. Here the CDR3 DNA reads TGTGCCAGCAGTTACGGGACAGCGACCCTCTACGAGCAGTACTTC. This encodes CASSYGTATLYEQYF.

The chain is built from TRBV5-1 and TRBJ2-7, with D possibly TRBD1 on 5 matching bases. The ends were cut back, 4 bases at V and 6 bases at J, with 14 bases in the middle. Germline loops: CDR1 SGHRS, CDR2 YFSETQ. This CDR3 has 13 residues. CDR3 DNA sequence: TGCGCCAGCAGCCTTGGACAACAGACCGAGCAGTACTTC. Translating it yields CASSLGQQTEQYF.

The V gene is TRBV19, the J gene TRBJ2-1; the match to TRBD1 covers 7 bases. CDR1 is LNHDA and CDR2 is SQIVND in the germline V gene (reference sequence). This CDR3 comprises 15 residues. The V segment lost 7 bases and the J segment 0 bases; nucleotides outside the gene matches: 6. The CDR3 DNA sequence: TGTGCCAGTACCAGGGACAGCAGCTCCTACAATGAGCAGTTCTTC. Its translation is CASTRDSSSYNEQFF.

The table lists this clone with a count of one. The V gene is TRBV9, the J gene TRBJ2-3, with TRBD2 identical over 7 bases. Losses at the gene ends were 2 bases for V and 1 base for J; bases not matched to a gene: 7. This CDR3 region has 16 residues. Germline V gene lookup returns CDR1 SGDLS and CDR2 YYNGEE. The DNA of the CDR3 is TGTGCCAGCAGCGTCCTCAGCCGGGGGGGCACAGATACGCAGTATTTT. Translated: CASSVLSRGGTDTQYF.

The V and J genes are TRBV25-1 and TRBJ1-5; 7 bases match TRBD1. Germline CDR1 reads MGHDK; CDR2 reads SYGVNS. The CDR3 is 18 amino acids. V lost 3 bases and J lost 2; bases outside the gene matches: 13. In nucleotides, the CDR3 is TGTGCCAGCAGTGAGGAACAGGGGAGGCAAGAGGGCAATCAGCCCCAGCATTTT. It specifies CASSEEQGRQEGNQPQHF.

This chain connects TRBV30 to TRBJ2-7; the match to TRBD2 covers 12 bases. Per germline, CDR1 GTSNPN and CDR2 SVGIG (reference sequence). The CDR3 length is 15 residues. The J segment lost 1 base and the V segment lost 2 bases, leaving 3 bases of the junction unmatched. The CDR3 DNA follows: TGTGCCTGGAGTCAGACTAGCGGGAGTTCCTACGAGCAGTACTTC. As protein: CAWSQTSGSSYEQYF.

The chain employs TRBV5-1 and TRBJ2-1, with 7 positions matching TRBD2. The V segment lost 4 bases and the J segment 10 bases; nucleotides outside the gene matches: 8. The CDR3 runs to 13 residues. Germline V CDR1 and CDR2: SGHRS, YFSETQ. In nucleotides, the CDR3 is TGCGCCAGCAGCCAAGATCTAGCGGCAGAGCAGTTCTTC. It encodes CASSQDLAAEQFF.

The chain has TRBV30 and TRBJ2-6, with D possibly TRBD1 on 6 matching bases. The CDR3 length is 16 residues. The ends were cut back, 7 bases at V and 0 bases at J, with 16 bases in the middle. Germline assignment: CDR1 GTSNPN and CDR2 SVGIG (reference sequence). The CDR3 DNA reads TGTGCCTCGCTGGGGACACTCCACTCTGGGGCCAACGTCCTGACTTTC. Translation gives CASLGTLHSGANVLTF.

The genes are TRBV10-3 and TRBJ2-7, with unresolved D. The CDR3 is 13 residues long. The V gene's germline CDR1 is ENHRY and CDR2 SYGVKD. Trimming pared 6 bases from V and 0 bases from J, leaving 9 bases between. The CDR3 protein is CAISAISSYEQYF. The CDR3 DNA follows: TGTGCCATCAGCGCTATTTCCTCCTACGAGCAGTACTTC.

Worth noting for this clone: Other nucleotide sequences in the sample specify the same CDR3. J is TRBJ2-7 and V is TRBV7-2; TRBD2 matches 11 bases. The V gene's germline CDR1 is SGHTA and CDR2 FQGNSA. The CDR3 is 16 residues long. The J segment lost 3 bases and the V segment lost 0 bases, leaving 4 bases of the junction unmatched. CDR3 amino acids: CASSLAASGRSYEQYF. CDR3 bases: TGTGCCAGCAGCTTAGCTGCTAGCGGGAGGAGCTACGAGCAGTACTTC.

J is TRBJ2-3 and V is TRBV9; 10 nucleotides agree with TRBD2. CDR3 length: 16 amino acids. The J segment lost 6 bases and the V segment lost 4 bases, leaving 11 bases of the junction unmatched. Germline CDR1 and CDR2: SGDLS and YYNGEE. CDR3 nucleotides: TGTGCCAGCAGCAGTTGGACTAGCGGATCCAGGGATACGCAGTATTTT. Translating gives CASSSWTSGSRDTQYF. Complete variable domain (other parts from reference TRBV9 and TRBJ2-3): DSGVTQTPKHLITATGQRVTLRCSPRSGDLSVYWYQQSLDQGLQFLIQYYNGEERAKGNILERFSAQQFPDLHSELNLSSLELGDSALYFCASSSWTSGSRDTQYFGPGTRLTVL.

For the CDR3, the DNA is TGTGCCAGCAGCAAAGCCTATTCAAAAGGGGACACTGAAGCTTTCTTT. This encodes CASSKAYSKGDTEAFF. The gene calls are TRBV21-1 and TRBJ1-1; no DNA check was done on the table's D call, TRBD1. TRBV21-1 counts as a pseudogene. This CDR3 has 16 amino acids.

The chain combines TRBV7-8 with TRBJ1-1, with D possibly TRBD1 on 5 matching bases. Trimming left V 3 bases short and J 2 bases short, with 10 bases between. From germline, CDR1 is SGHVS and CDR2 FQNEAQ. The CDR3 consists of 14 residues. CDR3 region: CASSLGGKNTEAFF. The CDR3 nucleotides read TGTGCCAGCAGCTTGGGGGGGAAAAACACTGAAGCTTTCTTT.

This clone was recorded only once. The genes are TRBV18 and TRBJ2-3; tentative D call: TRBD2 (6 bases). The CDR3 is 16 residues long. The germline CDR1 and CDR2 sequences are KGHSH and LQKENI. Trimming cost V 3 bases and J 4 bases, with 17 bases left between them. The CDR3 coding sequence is TGTGCCAGCTCACCTATGACTAGTCGGTATGCAGATACGCAGTATTTT. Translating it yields CASSPMTSRYADTQYF.

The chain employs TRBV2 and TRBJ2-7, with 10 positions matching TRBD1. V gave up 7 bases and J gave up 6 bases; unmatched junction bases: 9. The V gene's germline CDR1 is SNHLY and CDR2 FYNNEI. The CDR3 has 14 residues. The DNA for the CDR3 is TGTGCCAGCATGCTGGGACAGGGGATCTCCGAGCAGTACTTC. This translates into CASMLGQGISEQYF.

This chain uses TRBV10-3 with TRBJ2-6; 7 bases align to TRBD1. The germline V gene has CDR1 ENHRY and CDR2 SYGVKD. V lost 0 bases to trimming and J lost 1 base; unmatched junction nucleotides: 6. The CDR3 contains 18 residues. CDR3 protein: CAISESGDSRSGANVLTF. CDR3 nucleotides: TGTGCCATCAGTGAGTCGGGGGACAGCCGTTCTGGGGCCAACGTCCTGACTTTC.

In nucleotides, the CDR3 is TGTGCCAGCAGCCGACAGGGGTGGTATGAAAAACTGTTTTTT. Protein product: CASSRQGWYEKLFF. The chain joins TRBV28 to TRBJ1-4; 8 bases fit TRBD1. V trimming: 6 bases; J trimming: 6 bases; junction bases outside the gene matches: 6. The germline gives CDR1 MDHEN, CDR2 SYDVKM. The CDR3 loop spans 14 amino acids.

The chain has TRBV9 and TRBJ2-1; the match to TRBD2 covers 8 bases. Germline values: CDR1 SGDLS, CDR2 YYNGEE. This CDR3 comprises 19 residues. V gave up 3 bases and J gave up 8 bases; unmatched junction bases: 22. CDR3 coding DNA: TGTGCCAGCAGCGCCCGCCGCCTTCTAGCGGGCTTTGGTGGCGATGAGCAGTTCTTC. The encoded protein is CASSARRLLAGFGGDEQFF.